This paragraph covers one T cell receptor beta chain sequence. This sample was included in a study of STAT5B mutations in CD4+ large granular lymphocyte leukemia. The germline V gene has CDR1 MGHRA and CDR2 YSYEKL. Deletions cut 6 bases from V and 6 bases from J, with 11 bases between. The CDR3 runs 12 residues. Only in-frame clones appear in the TCRdb table, and some are missing; sequencing was by immunoSEQ multiplex PCR. The sample has about 31,000 clones, just under 75% seen once; the top ten hold 1.1%. The receptor was isolated from a human donor in good health. The sample comprised CD4+ T cells from blood buffy coats. The J gene is TRBJ1-1, the V gene TRBV4-1; D is unclear. The CDR3 DNA sequence: TGCGCCAGCAGTGGACTCCAGGCTGAAGCTTTCTTT. Amino acid sequence: CASSGLQAEAFF.